These 5 T cell receptor beta chains were all obtained from the same sample, sequenced in a study of T cells in tuberculosis. Time point specified: new active TB diagnosis, blood taken before or within 7 days of starting treatment. The table came from immunoSEQ multiplex PCR; TCRdb's copy has only in-frame clones and leaves some out. The sample has about 49,000 clones, nearly 95% seen once. This specimen consisted of PBMCs, obtained at tuberculosis diagnosis. The receptors here all came from an adult with tuberculosis.

The V and J genes are TRBV30 and TRBJ2-7; TRBD1 aligns across 8 bases. The V gene's germline CDR1 is GTSNPN and CDR2 SVGIG (reference sequence). This CDR3 comprises 12 residues. The junction had 4 bases not matched to a gene; V was cut back by 5 bases and J by 4 bases. The CDR3 protein is CAWRDRQYEQYF. The CDR3 region has the DNA TGTGCCTGGCGGGACAGGCAGTACGAGCAGTACTTC. Together with reference TRBV30 and TRBJ2-7, the CDR3 gives the full variable domain: SQTIHQWPATLVQPVGSPLSLECTVEGTSNPNLYWYRQAAGRGLQLLFYSVGIGQISSEVPQNLSASRPQDRQFILSSKKLLLSDSGFYLCAWRDRQYEQYFGPGTRLTVT.

CDR3: CAWSIVGRGNYGYTF. The CDR3 DNA reads TGTGCCTGGAGTATAGTAGGCAGGGGAAACTATGGCTACACCTTC. The rearrangement joins TRBV30 to TRBJ1-2, with D perhaps matching TRBD1 (6 bases). The V and J ends lost 2 bases and 2 bases respectively, with 15 bases between them. CDR1 and CDR2 (germline): GTSNPN, SVGIG (reference sequence). This CDR3 has 15 amino acids.

The sample holds one count of this clone. The chain recombines TRBV4-1 with TRBJ2-5; 9 positions match TRBD2. CDR3 length: 17 residues. V gave up 1 base and J gave up 5 bases; unmatched junction bases: 11. Germline lookup yields CDR1 MGHRA and CDR2 YSYEKL. CDR3 in amino acids: CASSQGGSGSLRETQYF. CDR3 coding DNA: TGCGCCAGCAGCCAAGGAGGTAGCGGGAGTTTAAGGGAGACCCAGTACTTC.

The chain couples TRBV9 to TRBJ1-3; 10 positions agree with TRBD1. Germline CDR1 reads SGDLS; CDR2 reads YYNGEE. Unmatched junction bases numbered 3, after V lost 0 bases and J lost 0 bases. The CDR3 spans 17 residues. The CDR3 sequence: CASSVGTGGISGNTIYF. CDR3 bases: TGTGCCAGCAGCGTAGGGACAGGGGGGATCTCTGGAAACACCATATATTTT.

The chain recombines TRBV2 with TRBJ2-3, with D unresolved. This CDR3 has 14 amino acids. V lost 5 bases, J lost 2 bases, and 11 bases lay in between. CDR1 SNHLY and CDR2 FYNNEI come from the germline V gene. In DNA form, the CDR3 reads TGTGCCAGCAGTCCAATGATAGACACAGATACGCAGTATTTT. Residues: CASSPMIDTDTQYF.